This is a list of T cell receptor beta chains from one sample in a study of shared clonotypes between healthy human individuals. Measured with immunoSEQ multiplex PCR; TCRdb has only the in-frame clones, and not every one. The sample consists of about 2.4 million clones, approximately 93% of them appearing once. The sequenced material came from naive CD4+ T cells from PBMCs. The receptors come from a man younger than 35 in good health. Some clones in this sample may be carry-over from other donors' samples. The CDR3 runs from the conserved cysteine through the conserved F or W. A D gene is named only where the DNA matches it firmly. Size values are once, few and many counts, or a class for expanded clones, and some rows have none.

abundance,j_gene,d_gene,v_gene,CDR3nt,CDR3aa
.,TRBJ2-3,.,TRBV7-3,TGTGCCAGCAGCTTAACGTCGGGGGCGGATGGAGATACGCAGTATTTT,CASSLTSGADGDTQYF
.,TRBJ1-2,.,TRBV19,TGTGCCAGCACACCCAGGGAAGGCCCCTATGGCTACACCTTC,CASTPREGPYGYTF
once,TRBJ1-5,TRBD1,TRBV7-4,TGTGCCAGCAGCTTAGGGACAGGGGTTGTTCAGCCCCAGCATTTT,CASSLGTGVVQPQHF
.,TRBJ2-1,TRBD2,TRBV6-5,TGTGCCAGCAGTTTATCGGGAGGGTTCTACAATGAGCAGTTCTTC,CASSLSGGFYNEQFF
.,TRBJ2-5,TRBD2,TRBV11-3,TGTGCCAGCAGCCACGGACTAGCGGAAAAAGAGACCCAGTACTTC,CASSHGLAEKETQYF
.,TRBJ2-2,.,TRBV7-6,TGTGCCAGCAGCTTATGGGGTTCCGGGGAGCTGTTTTTT,CASSLWGSGELFF
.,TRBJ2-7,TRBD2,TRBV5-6,TGTGCCAGCAGCTTTCGGACTAGGTTGTCCCACGAGCAGTACTTC,CASSFRTRLSHEQYF
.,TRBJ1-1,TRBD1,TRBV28,TGTGCCAGCAGTTTAAATCGGGACAGGTTACTCCACACTGAAGCTTTCTTT,CASSLNRDRLLHTEAFF
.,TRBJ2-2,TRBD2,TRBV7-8,TGTGCCAGCAGCTTAGTGCTCTCCCTAGCGGGCACCGGGGAGCTGTTTTTT,CASSLVLSLAGTGELFF
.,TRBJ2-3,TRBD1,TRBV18,TGTGCCAGCTCACCACGTGCCAGGGACAGGAACACAGATACGCAGTATTTT,CASSPRARDRNTDTQYF
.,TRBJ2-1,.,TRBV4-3,TGCGCCAGCAGCCAAGATGGGGGCAGGTCCAACAATGAGCAGTTCTTC,CASSQDGGRSNNEQFF
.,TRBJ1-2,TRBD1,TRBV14,TGTGCCAGCAGCCAAATAACAGGGGGTATTGGTGGCTACACCTTC,CASSQITGGIGGYTF
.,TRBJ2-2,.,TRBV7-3,TGTGCCAGCAGCCCCCGAGTAACTGGCGGGGAGCTGTTTTTT,CASSPRVTGGELFF